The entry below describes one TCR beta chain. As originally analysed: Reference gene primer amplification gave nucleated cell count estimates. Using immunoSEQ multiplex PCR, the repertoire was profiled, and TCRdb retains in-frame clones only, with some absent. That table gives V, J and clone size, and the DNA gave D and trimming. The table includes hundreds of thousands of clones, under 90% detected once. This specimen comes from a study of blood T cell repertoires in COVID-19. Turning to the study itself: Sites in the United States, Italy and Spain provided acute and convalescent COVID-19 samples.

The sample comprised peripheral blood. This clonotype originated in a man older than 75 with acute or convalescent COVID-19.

The CDR3 DNA follows: TGTGCCAGTAGTATGGGGGCCGGGGAGCAGTTCTTC. Residues: CASSMGAGEQFF. The V call is TRBV19, the J call TRBJ2-1, with a weak D call TRBD1 (6 bases). V was cut by 3 bases and J by 10 bases, with 10 bases left in between. Per the germline V gene, CDR1 is LNHDA and CDR2 is SQIVND (reference sequence). The CDR3 has 12 amino acids.